Following are 18 T cell receptor beta chains from one sample sequenced in a study of T cells in Graves' hyperthyroidism and ophthalmopathy. Amplified regions were TCR beta CDR3 sequences from RNA transcripts. A first-round RT-PCR of the TCR CDR3 used the HTBI primer set. TCRdb fed the multiplex PCR reads into MiXCR, producing one record per CDR3 protein. The sample comprises 450,000 to 700,000 distinct CDR3 sequences, under 60% of which are singletons, and about 7.8% rests with the top ten. Sequenced input: peripheral blood or thyroid tissue (not recorded which). The source is a woman between 18 and 30 years old with Graves' hyperthyroidism.

To note about this clonotype: At one end, the junction sequence differs from germline, possibly due to a read error. V and J are TRBV9 and TRBJ1-5, with TRBD1 identical over 7 bases. The V gene's germline CDR1 is SGDLS and CDR2 YYNGEE. The CDR3 length is 14 residues. CDR3: CAISDTGDAQPQHF. The CDR3, as DNA: TGTGCCATCAGCGACACAGGGGATGCTCAGCCCCAGCATTTT.

There are many counts of this clonotype. This chain links TRBV12-3 or TRBV12-4 with TRBJ2-5; 13 bases fit TRBD2. This CDR3 spans 17 amino acids. Trimming cost V 4 bases and J 7 bases; bases outside gene matches: 12. In nucleotides, the CDR3 is TGTGCCAGCAGTTATGGGACTAGCGGGAAGGATCAGGGGACCCAGTACTTC. It yields the protein CASSYGTSGKDQGTQYF.

This clonotype has just one count. Given a much more abundant clone one base away, this may be a read error. The genes are TRBV5-5 and TRBJ1-1; D perhaps matches TRBD1 (6 bases). The CDR3 length is 14 residues. The V and J ends lost 2 bases and 6 bases respectively, with 14 bases between them. Germline-derived CDR1 and CDR2 are SGHKS and YYEKEE (reference sequence). Here the CDR3 reads CASSFGLGGAEAFF. CDR3 nucleotide sequence: TGTGCCAGCAGCTTTGGTCTAGGGGGAGCTGAAGCTTTCTTT.

This clonotype appeared many times. This CDR3 is CASSYKGYGYTF. The CDR3 nucleotides read TGTGCCAGCAGTTACAAAGGGTATGGCTACACCTTC. The rearrangement joins TRBV6-2 or TRBV6-3 to TRBJ1-2, with D uncertain. V gave up 2 bases and J gave up 5 bases, with 6 bases separating them. This CDR3 is built from 12 residues. Germline CDR1 and CDR2: MNHEY and SVGEGT.

Many counts were recorded for this clonotype. The chain links TRBV7-8 to TRBJ1-2; D is uncertain. The CDR3 consists of 12 residues. Trimming shortened V by 5 bases and J by 8 bases, and 12 bases separated the two germline ends. Germline lookup yields CDR1 SGHVS and CDR2 FQNEAQ. The CDR3 loop reads CASSLNSLGYTF. The CDR3 coding sequence is TGTGCCAGCAGCCTCAATTCGTTGGGCTACACCTTC. The whole variable domain, remainder taken from reference TRBV7-8 and TRBJ1-2, is GAGVSQSPRYKVAKRGQDVALRCDPISGHVSLFWYQQALGQGPEFLTYFQNEAQLDKSGLPSDRFFAERPEGSVSTLKIQRTQQEDSAVYLCASSLNSLGYTFGSGTRLTVV.

This clonotype showed up many times. Compared with germline, one end of the junction differs, possibly owing to a read error. This chain connects TRBV12-3 or TRBV12-4 to TRBJ1-1; D gene unclear. The CDR3 spans 15 residues. The CDR3 DNA follows: TGTGCCAACAGTCTCTTTGATGTTCTGAACACTGAAGCTTTCTTT. Translating gives CANSLFDVLNTEAFF.

This clonotype was recorded many times. V and J are TRBV10-2 and TRBJ1-1, with a possible D match to TRBD1 (5 bases). Germline lookup yields CDR1 WSHSY and CDR2 SAAADI. CDR3 length: 14 residues. V lost 6 bases to trimming and J lost 0 bases, with 11 bases between them. The CDR3 spells CASSLVDMNTEAFF. The DNA of the CDR3 is TGCGCCAGCAGCCTCGTGGACATGAACACTGAAGCTTTCTTT.

In this sample, this clonotype turned up many times. The rearrangement joins TRBV14 to TRBJ2-7; weak D call: TRBD1 (6 bases). Germline-derived CDR1 and CDR2 are SGHDN and FVKESK. The CDR3 totals 17 residues. The V and J ends lost 4 bases and 6 bases respectively, with 25 bases between them. The CDR3 DNA sequence: TGTGCCAGCAGCCCCCCGGGACAAAATCCTAAACTAGTCGAGCAGTACTTC. Amino acids: CASSPPGQNPKLVEQYF.

At least ten counts were recorded for this clonotype. The V and J genes are TRBV11-3 and TRBJ1-3, with D unresolved. The CDR3 covers 15 residues. CDR1 is SGHNT and CDR2 is YENEEA in the germline V gene. Trimming stripped 3 bases from V and 4 bases from J, with 13 bases between. CDR3 in DNA: TGTGCCAGCAGCTTGAGGATGGAGCGCGGAAACACCATATATTTT. Amino acids: CASSLRMERGNTIYF.

The chain uses TRBV7-6 and TRBJ1-1, with D hard to call. V lost 5 bases and J 8 bases, leaving 12 bases between the germline ends. CDR1 and CDR2 from the germline V gene are SGHVS and FNYEAQ. The CDR3 loop spans 12 amino acids. In nucleotides, the CDR3 is TGTGCCAGCAGCCAACCCCCTATAGAAGCTTTCTTT. Translating gives CASSQPPIEAFF.

This clonotype was recorded at least ten times. The chain uses TRBV4-1 and TRBJ1-6; D is ambiguous. The CDR3 is 15 residues long. Germline CDR1 reads MGHRA; CDR2 reads YSYEKL. The V and J ends lost 0 bases and 7 bases respectively, with 10 bases between them. CDR3 nucleotides: TGCGCCAGCAGCCAAGATGGCAACGGGAATTCACCCCTCCACTTT. It codes for CASSQDGNGNSPLHF.

A word on this clonotype: An end of the junction does not agree with germline; a read error may underlie this. V is TRBV10-3 and J is TRBJ2-2; either TRBD1 or TRBD2 may fit D (5 bases each). The germline gives CDR1 ENHRY, CDR2 SYGVKD. This CDR3 is 11 amino acids long. As DNA, the CDR3 is TGTGCCATCAGTGAGTCTGGGGGGCTGTTTTTT. Its protein product is CAISESGGLFF.

In this sample, this clonotype turned up a few times. The chain recombines TRBV10-3 with TRBJ2-7; D remains unclear. The V end was cut by 4 bases, the J end by 7 bases, with 11 bases between. The germline V gene has CDR1 ENHRY and CDR2 SYGVKD. The CDR3 sequence is 12 residues long. The CDR3 DNA sequence: TGTGCCATCAGTGGGGCCGGCAATGAGCAGTACTTC. It yields the protein CAISGAGNEQYF.

This clonotype was seen many times. V usage is TRBV10-3 and J usage is TRBJ1-5, with no clear D. The CDR3 sequence is 13 residues long. Germline V gene lookup returns CDR1 ENHRY and CDR2 SYGVKD. V was shortened by 2 bases and J by 2 bases, with 4 bases between the two germline ends. The CDR3 protein is CAISEGGNQPQHF. The CDR3 bases are TGTGCCATCAGTGAGGGTGGCAATCAGCCCCAGCATTTT.

This clonotype was seen only a few times. V is TRBV24-1 and J is TRBJ2-1; 12 nucleotides agree with TRBD1. The CDR3 has 16 residues. Losses at the gene ends were 4 bases for V and 7 bases for J; bases not matched to a gene: 7. The germline V gene encodes CDR1 KGHDR and CDR2 SFDVKD. CDR3 sequence reads: CATSDGTGGTRNEQFF. The DNA for the CDR3 is TGTGCCACCAGTGACGGGACAGGGGGCACGAGGAATGAGCAGTTCTTC.

This clonotype was detected many times. In DNA form, the CDR3 reads TGTGCCACCAGTGCCCTAGACAGGGGCGAGCAGTACTTC. Translated: CATSALDRGEQYF. The chain recombines TRBV24-1 with TRBJ2-7; 8 nucleotides line up with TRBD1. The CDR3 runs 13 residues. Unmatched junction bases numbered 5, after V lost 5 bases and J lost 6 bases. Germline loops: CDR1 KGHDR, CDR2 SFDVKD.

The chain employs TRBV7-2 and TRBJ1-1; no clear D. The V gene lost 4 bases and the J gene lost 5 bases, with 11 bases spanning the gap. This CDR3 comprises 13 residues. Germline lookup yields CDR1 SGHTA and CDR2 FQGNSA. DNA for the CDR3: TGTGCCAGCAGCTCATGGGGAGGAACTGAAGCTTTCTTT. It yields the protein CASSSWGGTEAFF.

V gene TRBV7-2 combines with J gene TRBJ1-2; possible D gene TRBD1, 6 bases. This CDR3 has 14 residues. The V end lost 6 bases, the J end lost 8 bases, and 19 bases lay between the germline ends. In germline, CDR1 is SGHTA, CDR2 FQGNSA. CDR3 nucleotides: TGTGCCAGCAGATCTAACACAGGGTCATTAGGCTACACCTTC. It codes for CASRSNTGSLGYTF.